This T cell receptor (beta chain) was sequenced for a study of T-cell memory formation after mild COVID-19 (dated by TCRdb to the early 2020s). Regarding the complete study: TCR sequence clusters from the two donors were largely donor specific. T-cell clones expanding and contracting after mild COVID-19 in a couple of donors were tracked by longitudinal TCRalpha and TCRbeta repertoire sequencing. Two young, previously healthy adult volunteers, one female and one male, were included in the cohort.

This clonotype appeared a few times. There is no known antigen for this receptor. Base quality data are lacking; no much larger clone is found one base away. Reading the germline V gene gives CDR1 SGHRS and CDR2 YFSETQ. Counted from cysteine to phenylalanine, this CDR3 has 16 amino acids. Only CDR3 DNA is held: 48 bases, read in frame from base 1. V is trimmed back by 4 bases and J by 0 bases, and the junction contains 9 bases that no gene match accounts for. The sequencer listed for this sample is Illumina NovaSeq 6000. cDNA libraries for TCRalpha and TCRbeta were prepared by 5'RACE using constant-segment primers, with sample barcodes and unique molecular identifiers added. RNA was extracted from every sample with Trizol reagent. Libraries were amplified in two PCR steps, with a second sample barcode and Illumina TruSeq adapters added in the second step. Libraries were sequenced on an Illumina NovaSeq with 2 x 150 bp paired-end reads. Turning to the authors' computational methods: Demultiplexing of reads and collapsing into UMI-guided consensus sequences were performed with migec v1.2.7. Using mixcr v2.1.11, the UMI consensuses were aligned to TRA and TRB V and J templates and assembled into clonotypes. Clonotypes were classified as expanded or contracted when called significant by both edgeR and NoisET, with noise models trained on biological replicates. For edgeR calls, the thresholds were a false discovery rate-adjusted p below 0.01 and a log2 fold-change of 1. As an exploratory analysis of dynamics, max-normalized trajectories of the 1000 most abundant clonotypes were examined by PCA with hierarchical clustering. Separately sequenced CD4+ and CD8+ repertoires were used to assign the CD4 or CD8 phenotype of responding clones. TCRdb reprocessing: public reads trimmed at Q25 with fastp, clones called with MiXCR, in-frame beta chains kept. Each CDR3 protein appears once, grouped with its most common genes and DNA. The V and J calls here are based on TCRdb, not the publication. Recorded for this sample are about 430,000 distinct CDR3 sequences; approximately 24% of them occurred a single time. The ten largest account for 7% to 9.5% of the sample.

Overall results and qualifications from the work: Clones contracting from day 15 to 85 had balanced CD4/CD8 phenotypes, while a second wave expanding from day 15 to 37 was biased towards CD4+. The detection of some responding clones in pre-infection memory suggests that pre-existing cross-reactive memory T cells joined the SARS-CoV-2 response. Only two mild cases were covered by the study, and larger cohorts that include severe cases with pre-infection samples were considered necessary. Contracting CD4+ clones were found mainly in CM and EM memory subsets, while CD8+ clones were enriched in EMRA. Whether the second-wave clones peaking on day 37 were SARS-CoV-2 specific was not confirmed.

PBMCs were isolated by Ficoll-Paque density gradient centrifugation. The chain uses TRBV5-1 and TRBJ1-2, with 7 central nucleotides matching TRBD1. Specimen: PBMCs or a T cell subset sorted from them (not recorded which). The TCR comes from an adult woman who had mild COVID-19 (a few samples of this study predate the infection). The sample titles of this study are shuffled in the database, so cell type and time point are left out; the donor was told from shared clones. The CDR3 here reads CASSVDRRPANYGYTF. The nucleotide sequence reads as follows: TGCGCCAGCAGCGTGGACAGGAGACCAGCTAACTATGGCTACACCTTC.